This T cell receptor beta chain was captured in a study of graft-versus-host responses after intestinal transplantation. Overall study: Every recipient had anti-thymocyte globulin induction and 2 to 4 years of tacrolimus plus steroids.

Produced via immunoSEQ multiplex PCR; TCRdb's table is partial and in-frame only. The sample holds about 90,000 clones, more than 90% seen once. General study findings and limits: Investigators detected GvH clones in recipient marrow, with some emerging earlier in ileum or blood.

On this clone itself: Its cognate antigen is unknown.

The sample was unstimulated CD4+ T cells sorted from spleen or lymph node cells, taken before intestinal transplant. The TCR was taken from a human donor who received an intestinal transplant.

CDR3 sequence reads: CASSLTGVSDTDTQYF. The CDR3, as DNA: TGTGCCAGCAGCTTAACGGGGGTGAGCGACACAGATACGCAGTATTTT. The gene calls are TRBV7-3 and TRBJ2-3; the D gene could be TRBD1 or TRBD2 (5 bases each). Germline CDR1 reads SGHTA; CDR2 reads FQGTGA. Deletions cut 0 bases from V and 2 bases from J, with 12 bases between. The CDR3 runs to 16 residues.